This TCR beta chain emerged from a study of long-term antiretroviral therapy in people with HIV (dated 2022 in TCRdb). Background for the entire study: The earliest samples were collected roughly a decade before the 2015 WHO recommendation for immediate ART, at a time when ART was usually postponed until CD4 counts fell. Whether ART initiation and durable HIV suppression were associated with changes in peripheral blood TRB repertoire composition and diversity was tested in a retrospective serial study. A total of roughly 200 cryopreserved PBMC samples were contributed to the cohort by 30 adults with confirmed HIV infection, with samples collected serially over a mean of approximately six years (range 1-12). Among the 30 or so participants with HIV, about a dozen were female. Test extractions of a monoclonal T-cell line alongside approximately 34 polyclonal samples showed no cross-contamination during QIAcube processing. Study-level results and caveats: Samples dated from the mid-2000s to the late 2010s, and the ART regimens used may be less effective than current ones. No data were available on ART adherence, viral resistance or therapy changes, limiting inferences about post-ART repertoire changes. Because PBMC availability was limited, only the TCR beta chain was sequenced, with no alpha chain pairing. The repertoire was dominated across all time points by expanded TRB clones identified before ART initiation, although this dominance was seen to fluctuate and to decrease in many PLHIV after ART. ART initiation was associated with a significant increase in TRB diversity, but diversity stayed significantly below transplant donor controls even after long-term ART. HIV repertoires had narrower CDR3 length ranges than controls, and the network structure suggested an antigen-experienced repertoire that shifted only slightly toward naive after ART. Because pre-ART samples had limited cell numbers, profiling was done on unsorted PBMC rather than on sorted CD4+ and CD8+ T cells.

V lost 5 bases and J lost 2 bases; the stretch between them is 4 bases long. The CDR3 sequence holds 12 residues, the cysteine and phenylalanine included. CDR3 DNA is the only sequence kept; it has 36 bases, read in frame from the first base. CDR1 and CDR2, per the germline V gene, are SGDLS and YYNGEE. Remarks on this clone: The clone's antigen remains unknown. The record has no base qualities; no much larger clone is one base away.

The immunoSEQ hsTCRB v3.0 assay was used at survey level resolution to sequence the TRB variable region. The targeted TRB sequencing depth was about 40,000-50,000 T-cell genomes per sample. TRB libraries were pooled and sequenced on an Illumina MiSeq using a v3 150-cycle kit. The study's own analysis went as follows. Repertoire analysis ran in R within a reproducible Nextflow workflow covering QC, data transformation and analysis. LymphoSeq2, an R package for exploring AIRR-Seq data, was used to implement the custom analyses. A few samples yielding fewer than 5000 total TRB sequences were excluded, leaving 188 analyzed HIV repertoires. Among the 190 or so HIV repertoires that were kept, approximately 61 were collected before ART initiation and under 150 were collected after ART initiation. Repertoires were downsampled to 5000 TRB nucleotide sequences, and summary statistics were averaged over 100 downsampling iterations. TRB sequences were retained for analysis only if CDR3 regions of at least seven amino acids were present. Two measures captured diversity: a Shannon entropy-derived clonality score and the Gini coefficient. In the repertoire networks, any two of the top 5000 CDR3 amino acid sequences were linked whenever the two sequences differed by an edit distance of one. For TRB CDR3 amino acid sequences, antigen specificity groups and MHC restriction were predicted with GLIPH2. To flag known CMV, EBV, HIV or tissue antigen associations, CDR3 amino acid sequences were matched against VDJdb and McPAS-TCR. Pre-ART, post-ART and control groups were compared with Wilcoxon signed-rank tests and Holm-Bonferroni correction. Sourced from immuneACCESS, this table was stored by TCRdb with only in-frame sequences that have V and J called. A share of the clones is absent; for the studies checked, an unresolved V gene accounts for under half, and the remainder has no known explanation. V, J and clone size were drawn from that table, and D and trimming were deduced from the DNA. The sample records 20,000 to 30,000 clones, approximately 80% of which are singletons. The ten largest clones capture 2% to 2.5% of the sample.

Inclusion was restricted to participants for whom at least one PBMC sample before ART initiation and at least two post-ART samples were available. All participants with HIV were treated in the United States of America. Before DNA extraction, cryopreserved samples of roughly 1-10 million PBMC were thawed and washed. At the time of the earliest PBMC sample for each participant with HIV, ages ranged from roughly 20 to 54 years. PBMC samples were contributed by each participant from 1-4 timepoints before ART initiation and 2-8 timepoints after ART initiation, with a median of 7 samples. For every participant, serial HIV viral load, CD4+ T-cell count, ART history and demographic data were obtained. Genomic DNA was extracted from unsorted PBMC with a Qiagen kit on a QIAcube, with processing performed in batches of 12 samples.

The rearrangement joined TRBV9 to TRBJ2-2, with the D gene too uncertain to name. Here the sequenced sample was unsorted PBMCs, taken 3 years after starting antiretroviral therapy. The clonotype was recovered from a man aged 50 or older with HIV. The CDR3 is CASSVNTGELFF. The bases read TGTGCCAGCAGTGTTAACACCGGGGAGCTGTTTTTT.